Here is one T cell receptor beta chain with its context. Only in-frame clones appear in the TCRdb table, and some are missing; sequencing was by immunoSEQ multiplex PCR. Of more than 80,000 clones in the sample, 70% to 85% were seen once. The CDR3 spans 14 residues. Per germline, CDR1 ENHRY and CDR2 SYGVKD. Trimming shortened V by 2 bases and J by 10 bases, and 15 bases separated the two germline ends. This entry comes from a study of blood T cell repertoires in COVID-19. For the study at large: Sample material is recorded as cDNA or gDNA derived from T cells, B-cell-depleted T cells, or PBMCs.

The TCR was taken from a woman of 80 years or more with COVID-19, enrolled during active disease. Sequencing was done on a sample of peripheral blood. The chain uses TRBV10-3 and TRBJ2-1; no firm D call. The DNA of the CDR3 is TGTGCCATCAGTGAGCTCCCGACCTTCGGGGAGCAGTTCTTC. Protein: CAISELPTFGEQFF.